A selection of T cell receptor beta chains follows, all from one sample in a study of blood T cells in healthy people across ages. TCRdb itself ran the 5' RACE reads through MiXCR, one entry per CDR3 protein. Among 600,000 to 850,000 distinct CDR3 sequences listed, roughly 43% were seen once. Sequencing used blood. All receptors come from a woman between 55 and 75 years old in good health. The CDR3 runs from the conserved cysteine through the conserved F or W. The D gene is left open where the match is weak. Expanded clones get a size class; other rows say once, few or many, or leave the size out.

clone_size,j_call,d_call,v_call,cdr3_aa,cdr3_nt
many,TRBJ2-3,TRBD1,TRBV12-3/TRBV12-4,CASSLDGTGVTDTQYF,TGTGCCAGCAGTTTGGACGGGACAGGGGTAACAGATACGCAGTATTTT
once,TRBJ2-1,.,TRBV28,CASSFRTVGGNEQFF,TGTGCCAGCAGTTTCCGGACGGTGGGTGGCAATGAGCAGTTCTTC
.,TRBJ2-3,TRBD1,TRBV10-3,CAIIADRGLTDTQYF,TGTGCCATCATCGCCGACAGGGGACTCACAGATACGCAGTATTTT
.,TRBJ1-2,TRBD1,TRBV6-5,CASSLRPGGGYTF,TGTGCCAGCAGCCTGCGCCCAGGGGGCGGCTACACCTTC
.,TRBJ1-1,.,TRBV10-3,CAISSQLRGGTEAFF,TGTGCCATCAGTTCTCAACTCAGGGGAGGGACTGAAGCTTTCTTT
once,TRBJ1-1,TRBD1,TRBV20-1,CSASPGTGLNTEAFF,TGCAGTGCTAGTCCCGGGACAGGATTGAACACTGAAGCTTTCTTT
few,TRBJ1-4,.,TRBV27,CASRLGGAMAEKLFF,TGTGCCAGCAGACTGGGGGGCGCCATGGCCGAAAAACTGTTTTTT
.,TRBJ1-1,.,TRBV29-1,CSGGQIGNTEAFF,TGCAGCGGCGGACAGATTGGGAACACTGAAGCTTTCTTT
.,TRBJ2-7,.,TRBV4-3,CASSQNVAPIYEQYF,TGCGCCAGCAGCCAAAACGTGGCACCTATCTACGAGCAGTACTTC
.,TRBJ2-7,.,TRBV7-2,CASSDTGAGPYEQYF,TGTGCCAGCAGCGACACCGGGGCAGGGCCCTACGAGCAGTACTTC
.,TRBJ1-1,.,TRBV5-5,CASSLDTWNTEAFF,TGTGCCAGCAGCTTGGACACCTGGAACACTGAAGCTTTCTTT
many,TRBJ2-1,TRBD2,TRBV6-6,CASSYSMGSGSRYEQFF,TGTGCCAGCAGTTACTCGATGGGTAGCGGGAGTAGGTATGAGCAGTTCTTC
few,TRBJ2-1,TRBD2,TRBV2,CARLRGGRDNEQFF,TGTGCCAGACTCCGGGGGGGCCGAGACAATGAGCAGTTCTTC
.,TRBJ1-5,.,TRBV12-3/TRBV12-4,CASSLDAGFSNQPQHF,TGTGCCAGCAGTTTAGATGCAGGGTTTAGCAATCAGCCCCAGCATTTT
few,TRBJ2-7,.,TRBV11-2,CASSLNIDYNEQYF,TGTGCCAGCAGCTTAAACATCGACTACAATGAGCAGTACTTC
few,TRBJ2-5,TRBD2,TRBV5-4,CASSFGTSGGETQYF,TGTGCCAGCAGCTTCGGGACTAGCGGGGGGGAGACCCAGTACTTC
.,TRBJ2-3,TRBD1,TRBV2,CASKGQSTDTQYF,TGTGCCAGCAAGGGACAGAGCACAGATACGCAGTATTTT
.,TRBJ2-7,.,TRBV7-2,CASTFSRYRDGEQYF,TGTGCCAGCACCTTCAGCCGCTACAGGGATGGGGAGCAGTACTTC
.,TRBJ2-5,.,TRBV20-1,CSARFRSGETQYF,TGCAGTGCTAGATTCAGGTCGGGGGAGACCCAGTACTTC
.,TRBJ2-7,TRBD1,TRBV7-2,CASSPDRGRTYEQYF,TGTGCCAGCAGCCCCGACAGGGGAAGAACCTACGAGCAGTACTTC
few,TRBJ2-3,.,TRBV20-1,CSARGEDGAANTQYF,TGCAGTGCTAGAGGGGAGGATGGAGCGGCAAATACGCAGTATTTT
.,TRBJ2-1,.,TRBV4-1,CASSQAPTLGEGNEQFF,TGCGCCAGCAGCCAAGCCCCGACCCTTGGTGAAGGCAATGAGCAGTTCTTC